Following are 30 T cell receptor beta chains from one sample sequenced in a study of tissue T cells after allogeneic stem cell transplantation. TCRdb's copy holds only in-frame clones and misses some; the assay was immunoSEQ multiplex PCR. The sample has 750 to 900 clones, around two fifths seen once. The sequenced sample was transverse colon tissue, obtained at autopsy. The receptors stem from a female patient aged 35-70 years with steroid-refractory graft-versus-host disease after an allogeneic stem cell transplant. Some T cells may originate from the graft donor.

The chain employs TRBV23-1 and TRBJ1-6; D possibly corresponds to TRBD1 (6 bases). TRBV23-1 is designated an ORF whose function remains uncertain. The CDR3 is 20 residues long. Trimming stripped 8 bases from V and 0 bases from J, with 26 bases between. In DNA form, the CDR3 reads TGCGCCAGCCCCCGGCCTGTAGGGACAACCTGGAGCTCCTATAATTCACCCCTCCACTTT. Translated, it gives CASPRPVGTTWSSYNSPLHF.

This clone qualifies as large. This chain connects TRBV5-6 to TRBJ1-2; weak D call: TRBD1 (5 bases). The germline CDR1 and CDR2 sequences are SGHDT and YYEEEE. V was pared by 4 bases and J by 7 bases, with 14 bases between. The CDR3 totals 13 residues. CDR3 residues: CASSLGPLRGYTF. The CDR3 DNA follows: TGTGCCAGCAGCCTGGGACCGCTTCGTGGCTACACCTTC.

The chain combines TRBV6-5 with TRBJ1-4, with 7 positions matching TRBD1. Germline CDR1 and CDR2: MNHEY and SVGAGI. V lost 11 bases to trimming and J lost 8 bases; unmatched junction nucleotides: 17. The CDR3 is 15 residues long. CDR3 in amino acids: CAARQGGVVGEKLFF. CDR3 nucleotide sequence: TGTGCCGCAAGACAGGGAGGAGTGGTAGGAGAAAAACTGTTTTTT.

This rearrangement joins TRBV7-2 to TRBJ2-2, with D unresolved. Trimming shortened V by 1 base and J by 3 bases, and 3 bases separated the two germline ends. Germline V gene data show CDR1 as SGHTA and CDR2 as FQGNSA. The CDR3 spans 13 residues. The CDR3: CASSLVYTGELFF. In DNA form, the CDR3 reads TGTGCCAGCAGCTTAGTTTACACCGGGGAGCTGTTTTTT.

This clone is judged large. The CDR3 bases are TGCGCCAGCAGCCCAGGGGGCCGGACTGAAGCTTTCTTT. This gives the protein CASSPGGRTEAFF. The V call is TRBV5-1, the J call TRBJ1-1; 8 positions match TRBD1. Per the germline V gene, CDR1 is SGHRS and CDR2 is YFSETQ. V gave up 4 bases and J gave up 5 bases; unmatched junction bases: 4. This CDR3 has 13 amino acids.

This clone has a single count. V usage is TRBV4-1 and J usage is TRBJ2-5; TRBD1 might be the D (5 bases). The ends were cut back, 1 base at V and 4 bases at J, with 7 bases in the middle. The CDR3 consists of 13 residues. The germline gives CDR1 MGHRA, CDR2 YSYEKL. DNA for the CDR3: TGCGCCAGCAGCCAAGGGCAGGGAGAGACCCAGTACTTC. It encodes CASSQGQGETQYF.

This rearrangement joins TRBV11-2 to TRBJ2-7; possibly TRBD1 for D (6 bases). The CDR3 contains 13 residues. The germline CDR1 and CDR2 sequences are SGHAT and FQNNGV. The V end lost 0 bases, the J end lost 6 bases, and 9 bases lay between the germline ends. As DNA, the CDR3 is TGTGCCAGCAGCTTAGATACAGGGATCGAGCAGTACTTC. This translates into CASSLDTGIEQYF.

In its sample, this clone is medium-sized. This chain joins TRBV24-1 and TRBJ2-3, with D unresolved. The CDR3 consists of 15 residues. Germline CDR1 is KGHDR and CDR2 is SFDVKD. Trimming stripped 5 bases from V and 3 bases from J, with 14 bases between. The CDR3 sequence is CATSVQGRQTDTQYF. DNA of the CDR3: TGTGCCACCAGTGTCCAAGGACGGCAAACAGATACGCAGTATTTT.

In its sample, this clone was seen a few times. V and J are TRBV30 and TRBJ2-1, with unresolved D. The CDR3 is made up of 15 amino acids. In germline, CDR1 is GTSNPN, CDR2 SVGIG (reference sequence). V lost 2 bases and J 0 bases, leaving 11 bases between the germline ends. The CDR3 DNA reads TGTGCCTGGAGTTTGGCGTTCAGCTCCTACAATGAGCAGTTCTTC. Translated: CAWSLAFSSYNEQFF.

The gene calls are TRBV3-1 (or the pseudogene TRBV3-2) and TRBJ1-2; D is perhaps TRBD1 (6 bases). Per germline, CDR1 LGHDT and CDR2 YNNKEL (reference sequence). The CDR3 extends over 14 amino acids. Deletions cut 1 base from V and 4 bases from J, with 10 bases between. For the CDR3, the DNA is TGTGCCAGCAGCCAAGGAGGCAGGGGCTATGGCTACACCTTC. It is translated as CASSQGGRGYGYTF.

By share of the sample, this clone is large (0.1 to 1%). V gene TRBV10-3 combines with J gene TRBJ2-7; 8 bases map to TRBD1. Germline V gives CDR1 ENHRY, CDR2 SYGVKD. Trimming cost V 6 bases and J 3 bases; bases outside gene matches: 13. The CDR3 contains 16 residues. The CDR3 DNA follows: TGTGCCATCAGATCCGGGACAGGACGAATAAACTACGAGCAGTACTTC. Its translation: CAIRSGTGRINYEQYF.

In its sample, this clone is medium-sized. This sequence joins TRBV5-5 and TRBJ2-5; TRBD2 matches 8 bases. CDR1 and CDR2 (germline): SGHKS, YYEKEE (reference sequence). CDR3 length equals 13 residues. J lost 11 bases, V lost 2 bases, and 8 bases had no gene match. In DNA form, the CDR3 reads TGTGCCAGCAGCTTCTTAGCGGGGTCGGCTCAGTACTTC. It specifies CASSFLAGSAQYF.

This clone is classed as large. The chain links TRBV18 to TRBJ2-7, with 7 nucleotides matching TRBD2. There are 13 residues in the CDR3. Germline CDR1 reads KGHSH; CDR2 reads LQKENI. Unmatched junction bases numbered 6, after V lost 6 bases and J lost 4 bases. CDR3 DNA: TGTGCCAGCTCGTTCGCGGGAGCGTACGAGCAGTACTTC. It translates to CASSFAGAYEQYF.

This clone ranks as medium-sized. The rearrangement joins TRBV6-4 to TRBJ2-6, with D possibly matching TRBD2 (6 bases). The CDR3 extends over 16 amino acids. Trimming stripped 0 bases from V and 1 base from J, with 7 bases between. Germline-derived CDR1 and CDR2 are MRHNA and SNTAGT. DNA of the CDR3: TGTGCCAGCAGTGACTCGCGGGGTTCTGGGGCCAACGTCCTGACTTTC. Amino acid sequence: CASSDSRGSGANVLTF.

By share of the sample, this clone is medium-sized. This sequence joins TRBV5-1 and TRBJ2-1; 8 bases are a match to TRBD2. Per germline, CDR1 SGHRS and CDR2 YFSETQ. The CDR3 totals 18 residues. V dropped 0 bases and J dropped 3; count of bases not matched to a gene: 11. For the CDR3, the DNA is TGCGCCAGCAGCTTGGTTCCCCGGGGGGGCCGTCTCTACAATGAGCAGTTCTTC. This codes for CASSLVPRGGRLYNEQFF.

This clone has a handful of counts. The chain uses TRBV11-2 and TRBJ1-6; TRBD1 matches at 8 bases. The CDR3 totals 17 residues. J lost 1 base, V lost 4 bases, and 6 bases had no gene match. Per the germline V gene, CDR1 is SGHAT and CDR2 is FQNNGV. CDR3 nucleotides: TGTGCCAGCAGCTACCACAGGGGGAGATCCTATAATTCACCCCTCCACTTT. Translation gives CASSYHRGRSYNSPLHF.

The chain joins TRBV4-1 to TRBJ2-3, with TRBD2 identical over 8 bases. The CDR3 covers 15 residues. Per germline, CDR1 MGHRA and CDR2 YSYEKL. With V trimmed by 4 bases and J by 0 bases, 3 bases remained unmatched. CDR3 in amino acids: CASSRREASTDTQYF. CDR3 nucleotide sequence: TGCGCCAGCAGCCGGCGGGAGGCCAGCACAGATACGCAGTATTTT.

In its sample, this clone ranks as large. V and J are TRBV5-1 and TRBJ1-2; 9 bases are shared with TRBD1. Germline CDR1 SGHRS, CDR2 YFSETQ. This CDR3 has 16 amino acids. J lost 4 bases, V lost 7 bases, and 14 bases had no gene match. CDR3: CASAPTRDRAVYGYTF. The CDR3 coding sequence is TGCGCCAGCGCTCCAACCCGGGACAGGGCCGTCTATGGCTACACCTTC.

The table lists this clone with a few counts. The genes are TRBV6-5 and TRBJ2-3; 9 nucleotides align to TRBD1. V lost 6 bases and J lost 4; bases outside the gene matches: 8. The germline gives CDR1 MNHEY, CDR2 SVGAGI. The CDR3 is 15 amino acids. CDR3 region: CASRLQGAQADTQYF. CDR3 sequence (DNA): TGTGCCAGCAGGCTACAGGGGGCGCAGGCAGATACGCAGTATTTT.

In this sample, this clone is large. The genes are TRBV4-2 and TRBJ2-7; possible D gene TRBD2, 6 bases. Germline CDR1 and CDR2: LGHNA and YNFKEQ. CDR3 size: 18 residues. V was cut by 0 bases and J by 3 bases, with 21 bases left in between. CDR3 protein: CASSQDLFWGGFSYEQYF. DNA for the CDR3: TGTGCCAGCAGCCAAGATCTTTTTTGGGGAGGCTTTAGCTACGAGCAGTACTTC.

V is TRBV11-2 and J is TRBJ1-1; D is possibly TRBD1 (5 bases). This CDR3 has 15 residues. Germline CDR1 and CDR2: SGHAT and FQNNGV. Trimming took 5 bases from V and 2 from J, leaving 15 bases between them. In nucleotides, the CDR3 is TGTGCCAGCAGCCCGAGTGGGACTTTAAACACTGAAGCTTTCTTT. The encoded protein is CASSPSGTLNTEAFF.

This chain joins TRBV24-1 and TRBJ2-3, with 9 bases identical to TRBD1. Germline V gene data show CDR1 as KGHDR and CDR2 as SFDVKD. The CDR3 is 15 amino acids. Trimming removed 6 bases from V and 3 bases from J; junction bases left unmatched: 6. CDR3 coding DNA: TGTGCCACCAGTCTGGGACAGGGAGGGACAGATACGCAGTATTTT. Translated, it gives CATSLGQGGTDTQYF.

This clone counts as large. This sequence joins TRBV30 and TRBJ2-2; D not resolved. Trimming cost V 3 bases and J 6 bases, with 11 bases left between them. CDR1 and CDR2 (germline): GTSNPN, SVGIG (reference sequence). The CDR3 consists of 13 residues. The CDR3 DNA is TGTGCCTGGAGCGTCTCATGGGCCGGGGAGCTGTTTTTT. Amino acids: CAWSVSWAGELFF.

This clone came up once. The V and J genes are TRBV21-1 and TRBJ1-3. TRBV21-1 is labeled a pseudogene. CDR3 size: 17 residues. This chain's CDR3 is CASRGNLATHARNTIYF. CDR3 DNA sequence: TGTGCCAGCAGGGGCAACTTAGCTACACACGCACGAAACACCATATATTTT.

CDR3: CASSLASGRETQYF. The CDR3 nucleotides are TGTGCCAGCAGCTTAGCGTCCGGGCGGGAGACCCAGTACTTC. The V and J genes are TRBV7-2 and TRBJ2-5; no clear D. Germline CDR1 is SGHTA and CDR2 is FQGNSA. Trimming took 0 bases from V and 5 from J, leaving 10 bases between them. This CDR3 has 14 amino acids.

The chain is built from TRBV5-4 and TRBJ2-3; no clear D. Trimming cost V 0 bases and J 1 base, with 12 bases left between them. This CDR3 is 16 amino acids long. From germline, CDR1 is SGHNT and CDR2 YYREEE (reference sequence). The CDR3, as DNA: TGTGCCAGCAGCTTGGGGGCTGCCCTGGGCACAGATACGCAGTATTTT. Its protein is CASSLGAALGTDTQYF.

By share, this clone ranks as medium-sized (0.01 to 0.1%). This chain connects TRBV10-1 to TRBJ1-1; no clear D gene. This CDR3 is 14 amino acids long. CDR1 is WNHNN and CDR2 is SYGVQD in the germline V gene (reference sequence). V was pared by 0 bases and J by 3 bases, with 8 bases between. DNA of the CDR3: TGCGCCAGCAGTGAGTCGGCGGGTCACACTGAAGCTTTCTTT. Its protein product is CASSESAGHTEAFF.

The chain is built from TRBV5-6 and TRBJ2-5; tentative D call: TRBD1 (5 bases). With 4 bases removed from V and 0 bases from J, the gap between germline ends came to 13 bases. The CDR3 has 15 amino acids. Germline V lookup: CDR1 SGHDT, CDR2 YYEEEE. The CDR3 bases are TGTGCCAGCAGCCCCGTCCCAGGGTACCAAGAGACCCAGTACTTC. Translation: CASSPVPGYQETQYF.

The chain carries TRBV4-1 and TRBJ1-3, with D unclear. The length of the CDR3 is 16 residues. V was cut by 2 bases and J by 0 bases, with 11 bases left in between. In germline, CDR1 is MGHRA, CDR2 YSYEKL. The CDR3 DNA reads as TGCGCCAGCAGCCAACCGACAACGAGCTCTGGAAACACCATATATTTT. It specifies CASSQPTTSSGNTIYF.

This clone was found a few times. The chain joins TRBV7-8 to TRBJ1-4, with D perhaps matching TRBD1 (6 bases). In germline, CDR1 is SGHVS, CDR2 FQNEAQ. Trimming left V 4 bases short and J 7 bases short, with 16 bases between. The CDR3 covers 15 residues. Here the CDR3 DNA reads TGTGCCAGCAGCTCCCCAACAGGGCGTAGTGAAAAACTGTTTTTT. Translating gives CASSSPTGRSEKLFF.